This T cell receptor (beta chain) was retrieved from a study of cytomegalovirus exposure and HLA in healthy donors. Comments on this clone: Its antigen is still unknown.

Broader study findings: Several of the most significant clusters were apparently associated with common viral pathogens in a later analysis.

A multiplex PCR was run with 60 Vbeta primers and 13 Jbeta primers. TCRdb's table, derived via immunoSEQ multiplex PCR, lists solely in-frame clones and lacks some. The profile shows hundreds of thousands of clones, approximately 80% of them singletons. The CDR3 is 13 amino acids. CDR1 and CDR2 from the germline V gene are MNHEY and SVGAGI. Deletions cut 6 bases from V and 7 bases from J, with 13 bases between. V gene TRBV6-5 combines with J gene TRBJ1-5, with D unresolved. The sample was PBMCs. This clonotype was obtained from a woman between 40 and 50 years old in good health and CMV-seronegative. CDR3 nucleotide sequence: TGTGCCAGCAGCCATGACTCGGGGCAGCCCCAGCATTTT. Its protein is CASSHDSGQPQHF.